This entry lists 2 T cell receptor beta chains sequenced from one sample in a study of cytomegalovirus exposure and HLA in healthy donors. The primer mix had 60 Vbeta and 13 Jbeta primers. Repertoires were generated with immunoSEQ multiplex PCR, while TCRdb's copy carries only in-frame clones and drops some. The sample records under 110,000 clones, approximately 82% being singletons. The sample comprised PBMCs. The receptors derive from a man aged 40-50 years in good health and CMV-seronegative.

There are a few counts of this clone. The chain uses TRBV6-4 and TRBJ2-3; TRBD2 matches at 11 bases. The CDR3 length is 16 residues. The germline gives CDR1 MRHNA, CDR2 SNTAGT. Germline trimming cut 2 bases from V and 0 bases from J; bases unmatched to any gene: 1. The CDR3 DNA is TGTGCCAGCAGTGACATAGCGGGGGGGAGCACAGATACGCAGTATTTT. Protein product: CASSDIAGGSTDTQYF.

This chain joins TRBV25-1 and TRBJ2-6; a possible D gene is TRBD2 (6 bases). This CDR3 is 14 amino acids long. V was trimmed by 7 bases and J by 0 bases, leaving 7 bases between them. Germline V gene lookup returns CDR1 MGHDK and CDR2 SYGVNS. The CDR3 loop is CASKRASGANVLTF. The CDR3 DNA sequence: TGTGCCAGCAAGCGGGCCTCTGGGGCCAACGTCCTGACTTTC.